This T cell receptor beta chain comes out of a study of blood T cell repertoires in COVID-19. Study-level information: Samples of COVID-19 (acute and convalescent) were obtained from the United States, Italy and Spain. Nucleic acid was either cDNA or gDNA, and it came from T cells, B-cell-depleted T cells, or PBMCs.

Assay used: immunoSEQ multiplex PCR; TCRdb lists only in-frame clones, some missing. The sample lists 250,000 or so clones; around nine tenths were seen once. The study recruited people aged roughly 18 to 100 years across roughly 25 US areas. Participants' reported clinical history set cohort assignment. This CDR3 region has 14 residues. With 2 bases removed from V and 4 bases from J, the gap between germline ends came to 9 bases. In germline, CDR1 is SEHNR, CDR2 FQNEAQ (reference sequence). This clone came up once. The sequence came from a woman in her forties or fifties who had recovered from COVID-19. Source material: PBMCs or T cells enriched from blood (not recorded which). The V and J genes are TRBV7-9 and TRBJ2-1; no reliable D call. Written as DNA, the CDR3 is TGTGCCAGCAGCTTACCCCCGGAGTACAATGAGCAGTTCTTC. It encodes CASSLPPEYNEQFF. The full variable domain, in which reference TRBV7-9 and TRBJ2-1 provide the parts outside the CDR3, is DTGVSQNPRHKITKRGQNVTFRCDPISEHNRLYWYRQTLGQGPEFLTYFQNEAQLEKSRLLSDRFSAERPKGSFSTLEIQRTEQGDSAMYLCASSLPPEYNEQFFGPGTRLTVL.